This T cell receptor beta chain was captured in a study of cytotoxic CD8 clonotypes in ibrutinib-treated CLL. For the study at large: The study recorded mean values of approximately 260,000 productive templates and approximately 90,000 productive rearrangements per sample.

Libraries were prepared by immunoSEQ multiplex PCR; TCRdb keeps only in-frame clonotypes and omits some of them. The repertoire includes around 130,000 clones, 80% to 85% of them detected once, and less than 4% sits in the top ten. The CDR3 totals 14 residues. In germline, CDR1 is MNHNY, CDR2 SVGAGI (reference sequence). The V gene lost 7 bases and the J gene lost 3 bases, with 13 bases spanning the gap. A note on this clone: Its antigen remains unknown.

Findings and caveats of the study: Public clonotypes were seen rarely and were contracted or stable on treatment. Patients had baseline clonality above age-matched healthy donors, and this clonality moved with circulating CD8+ T-cell counts.

The sample in question was PBMCs, obtained after 24 months of ibrutinib treatment. This chain joins TRBV6-6 and TRBJ1-5, with TRBD1 as a possible D gene (6 bases). The TCR sequence derives from a human donor with chronic lymphocytic leukemia. CDR3 DNA: TGTGCCAGCAACCCCCCAGGGGACAATCAGCCCCAGCATTTT. Amino acid sequence: CASNPPGDNQPQHF.